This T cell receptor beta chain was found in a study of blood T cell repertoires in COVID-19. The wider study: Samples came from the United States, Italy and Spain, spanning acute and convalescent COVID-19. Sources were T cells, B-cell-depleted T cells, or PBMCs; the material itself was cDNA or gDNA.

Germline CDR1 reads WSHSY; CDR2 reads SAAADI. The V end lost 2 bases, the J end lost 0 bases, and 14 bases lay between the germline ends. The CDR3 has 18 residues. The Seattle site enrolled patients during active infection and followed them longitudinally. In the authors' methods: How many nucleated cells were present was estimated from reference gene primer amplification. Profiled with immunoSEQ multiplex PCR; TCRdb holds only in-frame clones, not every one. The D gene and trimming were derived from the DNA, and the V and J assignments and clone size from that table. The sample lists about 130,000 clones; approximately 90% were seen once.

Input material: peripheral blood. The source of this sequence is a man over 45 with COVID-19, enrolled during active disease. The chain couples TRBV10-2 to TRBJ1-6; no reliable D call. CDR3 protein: CASSETGSSSSYNSPLHF. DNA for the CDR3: TGCGCCAGCAGTGAGACCGGTAGCAGCAGCTCCTATAATTCACCCCTCCACTTT.